This TCR beta chain was sequenced in a study of human T cells and chemical hapten exposure. At the level of the study: Researchers reported sensitizing a roughly 2 cm by roughly 2 cm upper inner arm skin site with 2% DPC. Slight volume differences across pooled libraries mainly accounted for varying per-sample TCR yields.

This CDR3 contains 13 residues. Per germline, CDR1 SQVTM and CDR2 ANQGSEA. Trimming left V 3 bases short and J 3 bases short, with 10 bases between. TCRdb re-analysed the RACE reads in MiXCR, keeping a single row per CDR3 protein. In the table there are 75,000 to 90,000 distinct CDR3 sequences, about 9.4% of which are singletons. This clonotype was counted between two and nine times. Time point indicated: patch test 1, 2 weeks after DPC sensitization. Treatment of the sample: therapeutic diphenylcyclopropenone sensitization with weekly scalp DPC. This specimen was whole blood, taken in connection with sensitization to the hapten diphenylcyclopropenone (DPC). J is TRBJ2-3 and V is TRBV29-1, with D tentatively TRBD1 (6 bases). This TCR came from a woman aged 45-59 years with alopecia areata. Some clones in this sample may be carry-over from other donors' samples. The CDR3 nucleotides read TGCAGCGTTGACAGGGGTGGAACAGATACGCAGTATTTT. Translating it yields CSVDRGGTDTQYF.